Listed below are T cell receptor beta chains from one sample, sequenced in a study of T cell responses to AZD1222 COVID-19 vaccine. Profiling relied on immunoSEQ multiplex PCR, and the TCRdb table lists in-frame clones only, not all of them. The data show 140,000 to 150,000 clones, around nine tenths seen once. This specimen consisted of peripheral blood, obtained on day 0 of MenACWY control vaccination. These receptors all come from an adult in good health. Each CDR3 is given with its conserved first and last residue. The D gene is left open where the match is weak. Where a row states a size, it is once, few, many or the class of an expanded clone; other rows omit it.

TRBV19,NA,TRBJ1-1,NA,TGTGCCAGTAGTGTTCCGGGCCGAGAAACTGAAGCTTTCTTT,CASSVPGRETEAFF
TRBV3-1/TRBV3-2,NA,TRBJ1-4,NA,TGTGCCAGCAGCCAAGATCCGTCCAGGCGAAATGAAAAACTGTTTTTT,CASSQDPSRRNEKLFF
TRBV11-2,NA,TRBJ1-5,NA,TGTGTCGAGATCGTTCGGCCCCAGCATTTT,CVEIVRPQHF
TRBV3-1/TRBV3-2,NA,TRBJ1-1,NA,TGTGCCAGCAGCCGAGACATTGGGGCAGGAAACACTGAAGCTTTCTTT,CASSRDIGAGNTEAFF
TRBV30,NA,TRBJ1-3,NA,TGTGCCTGGAGTGAGAAGGGGTCTGGAAACACCATATATTTT,CAWSEKGSGNTIYF
TRBV28,TRBD2,TRBJ2-7,NA,TGTGCCAGCAGTCCGGAGGGCCTAGCGGGGACTAGCGAGCAGTACTTC,CASSPEGLAGTSEQYF
TRBV30,TRBD1,TRBJ2-5,NA,TGTGCCTTGGGGACAGAAGAGACCCAGTACTTC,CALGTEETQYF
TRBV27,TRBD1,TRBJ1-1,NA,TGTGCCAGCAGGCGGGACAGGGGGAACACTGAAGCTTTCTTT,CASRRDRGNTEAFF
TRBV18,NA,TRBJ1-5,NA,TGTGCCAGCTCACCACCCACAGGTCTTAGCAATCAGCCCCAGCATTTT,CASSPPTGLSNQPQHF
TRBV6-5,NA,TRBJ2-7,NA,TGTGCCAGCAGTTCCTCTTGGGGTTCCATCTCCTACGAGCAGTACTTC,CASSSSWGSISYEQYF
TRBV6-1,NA,TRBJ1-2,NA,TGTGCCAGCAGTGAGGCAGGGCCTAACTATGGCTACACCTTC,CASSEAGPNYGYTF
TRBV6-5,NA,TRBJ1-5,once,TGTGCCAGCAGTTCGGGTCGGAGAGGCCAGCCCCAGCATTTT,CASSSGRRGQPQHF
TRBV7-2,NA,TRBJ1-1,NA,TGTGCCAGCACAGAACCAGGGGACCACACTGAAGCTTTCTTT,CASTEPGDHTEAFF
TRBV28,TRBD2,TRBJ2-1,once,TGTGCCAGCAGTCCCCTCCGGAAAGCGGGAGGTTACAATGAGCAGTTCTTC,CASSPLRKAGGYNEQFF
TRBV21-1,NA,TRBJ2-4,NA,TGTGCCAGCAGCCCAAAGGACAGCAAGGGAGCCAAAAACATTCAGTACTTC,CASSPKDSKGAKNIQYF
TRBV24-1,TRBD1,TRBJ1-1,once,TGTGCCACCAGTGATACGACAGGGTCAGGGACTGAAGCTTTCTTT,CATSDTTGSGTEAFF
TRBV5-1,TRBD1,TRBJ1-1,once,TGCGCCAGCAGCTCGAAGACAGGGGGTATCACTGAAGCTTTCTTT,CASSSKTGGITEAFF
TRBV9,NA,TRBJ1-4,NA,TGTGCCAGCAGCCCCAGCTTAGTTAATGAAAAACTGTTTTTT,CASSPSLVNEKLFF
TRBV29-1,NA,TRBJ1-2,NA,TGCAGCGTTACCGGACGGGTGACCTATGGCTACACCTTC,CSVTGRVTYGYTF
TRBV3-1/TRBV3-2,TRBD2,TRBJ2-7,NA,TGTGCCAGCAGCCAACTAGCGGGGACCTACGAGCAGTACTTC,CASSQLAGTYEQYF
TRBV30,NA,TRBJ1-5,NA,TGTGCCTGGACGCACAGGGACCCTCAGCCCCAGCATTTT,CAWTHRDPQPQHF
TRBV7-8,NA,TRBJ1-4,NA,TGTGCCAGCAGCCCCCCGCCTGGACAAAAACTGTTTTTT,CASSPPPGQKLFF
TRBV19,TRBD2,TRBJ2-1,NA,TGTGCCAGTAGTATAACTAGCGGGGCCTACAATGAGCAGTTCTTC,CASSITSGAYNEQFF
TRBV5-1,NA,TRBJ1-3,NA,TGCGCCAGCAGCGAGGGGGACTCTGGAAACACCATATATTTT,CASSEGDSGNTIYF
TRBV6-5,NA,TRBJ1-1,NA,TGTGCCAGCAAAAGTACAGGGACCGCTGAAGCTTTCTTT,CASKSTGTAEAFF
TRBV15,TRBD2,TRBJ2-1,few,TGTGCCACCGGGGCGGGAGGGCCCAACAATGAGCAGTTCTTC,CATGAGGPNNEQFF
TRBV5-1,NA,TRBJ2-2,NA,TGCGCCAGCAGCTCCTTAGACAGCGGGGAGCTGTTTTTT,CASSSLDSGELFF
TRBV19,TRBD2,TRBJ2-5,NA,TGTGCCAGTGGGGGGACTAGCGTTGGGGAGACCCAGTACTTC,CASGGTSVGETQYF